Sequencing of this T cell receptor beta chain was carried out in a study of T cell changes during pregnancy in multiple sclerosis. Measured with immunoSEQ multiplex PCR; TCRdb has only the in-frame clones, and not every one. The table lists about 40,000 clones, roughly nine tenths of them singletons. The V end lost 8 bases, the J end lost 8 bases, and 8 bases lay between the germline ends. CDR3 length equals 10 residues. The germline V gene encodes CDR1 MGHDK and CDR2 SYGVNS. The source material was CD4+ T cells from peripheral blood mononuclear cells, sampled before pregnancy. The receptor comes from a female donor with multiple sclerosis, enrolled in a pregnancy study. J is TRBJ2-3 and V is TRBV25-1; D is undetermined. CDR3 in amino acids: CASSSGTQYF. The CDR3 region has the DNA TGTGCCAGCTCGAGTGGTACGCAGTATTTT. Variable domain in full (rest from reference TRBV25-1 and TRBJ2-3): EADIYQTPRYLVIGTGKKITLECSQTMGHDKMYWYQQDPGMELHLIHYSYGVNSTEKGDLSSESTVSRIRTEHFPLTLESARPSHTSQYLCASSSGTQYFGPGTRLTVL.